This T cell receptor (beta chain) comes out of a study of cytomegalovirus exposure and HLA in healthy donors. Study background: Earlier sequencing of 150 million to 200 million T cells yielded around 100 million unique TCR beta sequences.

This CDR3 spans 14 amino acids. The germline CDR1 and CDR2 sequences are SEHNR and FQNEAQ (reference sequence). V lost 1 base to trimming and J lost 5 bases; unmatched junction nucleotides: 5. PCR used 60 Vbeta primers and 13 Jbeta primers. Method: immunoSEQ multiplex PCR; TCRdb's copy keeps in-frame clones and lacks some. There are 170,000 or so clones in the sample; less than 85% occur only once, and 4.8% lies in the top ten. Note on this clone: Its antigen is not known.

Study findings and constraints: An ancestry cluster, one associated with Asian ancestry, reportedly showed fewer N-insertions than the 666-donor mean in a later analysis. Prediction of most subjects' HLA-A and HLA-B alleles by TCR beta sequences was reportedly accurate. Relative to equally common others, HLA-associated TCR beta chains showed greater clonal expansion in a later analysis.

Sequenced input: PBMCs. The chain recombines TRBV7-9 with TRBJ2-7, with TRBD2 identical over 7 bases. The TCR sequence derives from a man aged 18 to 29 in good health and CMV-seronegative. The CDR3 DNA reads as TGTGCCAGCAGCTTAGGGGGAGGGTTCGACGAGCAGTACTTC. Translated: CASSLGGGFDEQYF.